The following is a TCR beta chain sequence with its context. This entry comes from a study of blood T cell repertoires in COVID-19. At the level of the study: The United States, Italy and Spain provided the acute and convalescent COVID-19 samples. Sample material is recorded as cDNA or gDNA derived from T cells, B-cell-depleted T cells, or PBMCs.

The authors' processing: Amplified reference gene primers provided the basis for estimating nucleated cell counts. Libraries were prepared by immunoSEQ multiplex PCR; TCRdb keeps only in-frame clonotypes and omits some of them. V and J calls and clone size are as listed in that table; D and trimming were resolved from the DNA. This table has about 140,000 clones, roughly 88% appearing once. This clonotype was obtained from a man aged 65 to 79 with acute or convalescent COVID-19. The sequencing input was peripheral blood.

In DNA, the CDR3 is TGTGCCAGCAGCTACTGGGACAGTCATCGGAACACTGAAGCTTTCTTT. It encodes CASSYWDSHRNTEAFF. V gene TRBV3-1 (or the pseudogene TRBV3-2) combines with J gene TRBJ1-1; 7 bases are a match to TRBD1. The CDR3 length is 16 residues. The V and J ends lost 5 bases and 1 base, in that order; junction bases with no gene match: 10. Germline CDR1 and CDR2: LGHDT and YNNKEL (reference sequence).